This T cell receptor (beta chain) emerged from a study of shared clonotypes between healthy human individuals. At the level of the study: Used for every donor were three CD4 naive, three CD4 memory, two CD8 naive and one CD8 memory plate.

The table came from immunoSEQ multiplex PCR; TCRdb's copy has only in-frame clones and leaves some out. The table records 800,000 or so clones, about 96% of them present only once. Concerning this clone itself: Its antigen is undetermined.

Study-level points and caveats: In contrast to clonotypes shared by all four donors, non-shared clonotypes had lower generation probabilities. The sharing of 5% to 5.5% of naive CD4 clonotypes was seen across a handful of donors.

Only CD45RO-negative cells positively selected for CCR7 counted as naive CD8 cells, so terminally differentiated effector memory CD45RA+ cells were excluded. The specimen was naive CD8+ T cells sorted from blood. The origin of this receptor is a man in his thirties or forties in good health.

The CDR3 DNA reads TGTGCCAGCAGCTTAACACCCGGCAATCAGCCCCAGCATTTT. The encoded protein is CASSLTPGNQPQHF. The genes are TRBV7-6 and TRBJ1-5; no definite D call. V was clipped by 2 bases and J by 2 bases, with 7 bases between them. Looked up from germline, CDR1 is SGHVS and CDR2 is FNYEAQ. This CDR3 is built from 14 residues.